Below, 5 T cell receptor beta chains from the same sample are listed, as sequenced in a study of molecular identifiers for immune sequencing clone quantification. Via MiXCR, TCRdb re-called the PCR reads, giving one row per CDR3 protein. The table shows some 580,000 distinct CDR3 sequences, with 25% occurring only once. Sample: naive CD8+ T cells from blood, with Jurkat cell RNA spiked in. Specified subset: FACS-sorted CD8+CD4-CCR7+CD45RA+ naive T cells. These receptors originate from a human donor in good health. Some libraries in this study had Jurkat cell RNA spiked in.

The table lists this clonotype with a few counts. V and J are TRBV15 and TRBJ1-1; D uncertain. The ends were cut back, 3 bases at V and 1 base at J, with 9 bases in the middle. From germline, CDR1 is LNHNV and CDR2 YYDKDF (reference sequence). The CDR3 spans 14 residues. CDR3 in DNA: TGTGCCACCAGCAGCTCACGGGGGAACACTGAAGCTTTCTTT. It translates to CATSSSRGNTEAFF.

In the case of this clonotype: At one end, the junction sequence differs from germline, possibly due to a read error. This chain connects TRBV6-5 to TRBJ2-1, with 10 nucleotides matching TRBD2. The CDR3 has 15 residues. Germline CDR1 is MNHEY and CDR2 is SVGAGI. The CDR3 DNA reads TGTGCCGGCAGTTCTAGCGGGAGCTCCTACAATGAGCAGTTCTTC. Its protein is CAGSSSGSSYNEQFF.

With regard to this clonotype: An end of the junction does not agree with germline; a read error may underlie this. The CDR3 DNA reads TGTGCCAGTAGTATTACTAGCGGGGTAGGAGATGCGCAGTATTTT. Its protein is CASSITSGVGDAQYF. The chain employs TRBV19 and TRBJ2-3; 10 bases agree with TRBD2. Germline V CDR1 and CDR2: LNHDA, SQIVND (reference sequence). The CDR3 covers 15 residues. The whole variable domain, filled in from reference TRBV19 and TRBJ2-3, reads DGGITQSPKYLFRKEGQNVTLSCEQNLNHDAMYWYRQDPGQGLRLIYYSQIVNDFQKGDIAEGYSVSREKKESFPLTVTSAQKNPTAFYLCASSITSGVGDAQYFGPGTRLTVL.

A few counts support this clonotype. This rearrangement joins TRBV6-1 to TRBJ2-3; no clear D. CDR1 is MNHNS, CDR2 SASEGT, per germline. The CDR3 is 15 residues long. Between the trimmed V and J ends, which lost 8 bases and 3 bases, there was a span of 18 bases. In DNA form, the CDR3 reads TGTGCCAGCGGGTCTGCGCCCCACCCGACAGATACGCAGTATTTT. Residues: CASGSAPHPTDTQYF.

This clonotype was observed a handful of times. This sequence joins TRBV27 and TRBJ2-7, with unresolved D. V was trimmed by 0 bases and J by 4 bases, leaving 16 bases between them. This CDR3 comprises 16 residues. From germline, CDR1 is MNHEY and CDR2 SMNVEV (reference sequence). CDR3 region: CASSLSLSAAKYEQYF. The CDR3 DNA reads as TGTGCCAGCAGTTTATCTCTATCGGCAGCAAAATACGAGCAGTACTTC.